The sample holds a few counts of the clone carrying this T cell receptor beta chain. The antigen is not known. The V and J ends lost 2 bases and 15 bases respectively, with 15 bases between them. Per germline, CDR1 SGHRS and CDR2 YFSETQ. This CDR3 has 12 amino acids. This sample was taken from a study of beta chain features in type 1 diabetes. Study conclusions and caveats: People with Type 1 diabetes carried modestly yet significantly shorter TCRB CDR3s in all four CD4+ subsets.

Expressed TCRB transcripts were sequenced because the isolated RNA had all been reverse transcribed beforehand. Generated by immunoSEQ multiplex PCR, the TCRdb table keeps only in-frame clones and is missing some. The sample gives hundreds of thousands of clones, over 10% of which show up once; 0.02% to 0.025% is in the top ten. CD45RO/CCR7/CD25/CD127/CD95/CD27 sorting isolated CD4+ naive, central memory, regulatory and stem cell-like memory cells. The J gene is TRBJ2-1, the V gene TRBV5-1, with a weak D call TRBD1 (6 bases). Source material: naive CD4+ T cells from blood. The sequence was obtained from a man aged 18 to 29 with type 1 diabetes. CDR3 nucleotide sequence: TGCGCCAGCAGCTTACAGCCCGACAGGTGGTTCTTC. Translation: CASSLQPDRWFF.